This is a list of T cell receptor beta chains from one sample in a study of T-cell reconstitution after alpha-beta-depleted transplantation in children. MiXCR, applied by TCRdb to the PCR reads, yields one record per CDR3 protein. The table has around 300,000 distinct CDR3 sequences, 10% seen once. The input for sequencing was PBMCs, taken before TCRalphabeta/CD19-depleted stem cell transplant. The origin of the receptors is a boy less than two years old with acute myeloid leukemia, due to receive a stem cell transplant. The CDR3 runs from the conserved cysteine through the conserved F or W. A D gene is named only where the DNA matches it firmly. Some rows have no size entry. The others give once, few or many, or a class for an expanded clone.

TRBD2	few	14	TRBJ2-5	TRBV5-1	TGCGCCAGCAGCCCGGGACTACGGGGGGAGACCCAGTACTTC	CASSPGLRGETQYF
.	.	17	TRBJ2-7	TRBV6-5	TGTGCCAGCAGTTACAGGGGACATCCAACCTTTCTTCAGGAGCAGTACTTC	CASSYRGHPTFLQEQYF
TRBD1	few	16	TRBJ2-7	TRBV7-9	TGTGCCAGCAGCTTACTTTGGGGACAGACCCTCTACGAGCAGTACTTC	CASSLLWGQTLYEQYF
.	many	16	TRBJ2-3	TRBV21-1	TGTGCCAGCAGCAAAAGAGCGGGTTCTAGCACAGATACGCAGTATTTT	CASSKRAGSSTDTQYF
TRBD2	few	16	TRBJ2-7	TRBV7-2	TGTGCCAGCAGCTTAGGCCCTAGCGGGAGGTTTAGGGAGCAGTACTTC	CASSLGPSGRFREQYF
TRBD1	many	14	TRBJ1-1	TRBV29-1	TGCAGCGTTAATGGGGACAGGGTAAACACTGAAGCTTTCTTT	CSVNGDRVNTEAFF
.	many	17	TRBJ2-3	TRBV28	TGTGCCAGCAGTTTACTAAACAGGGACACCTTCACAGATACGCAGTATTTT	CASSLLNRDTFTDTQYF
TRBD2	.	16	TRBJ2-7	TRBV20-1	TGCAGTGCTAGAGATCGCCCGGGGGGTAATGGCTACGAGCAGTACTTC	CSARDRPGGNGYEQYF
.	few	12	TRBJ2-7	TRBV29-1	TGCAGCGTTCAGGAGATCTCCTACGAGCAGTACTTC	CSVQEISYEQYF
.	many	16	TRBJ2-1	TRBV7-2	TGTGCCAGCAGCTACGACCGAAGGGCCTCCTACAATGAGCAGTTCTTC	CASSYDRRASYNEQFF
.	many	14	TRBJ2-3	TRBV4-1	TGCGCCAGCAGCCAAGATGGGGGCCAAGATACGCAGTATTTT	CASSQDGGQDTQYF
.	many	14	TRBJ2-5	TRBV12-3/TRBV12-4	TGTGCCAGCACTCGTTCGTATGGGCAAGAGACCCAGTACTTC	CASTRSYGQETQYF
.	few	16	TRBJ2-3	TRBV7-9	TGTGCCAGCAGCTTAGCTATTGTGGGGGCCGCAGATACGCAGTATTTT	CASSLAIVGAADTQYF
TRBD2	many	15	TRBJ2-2	TRBV7-2	TGTGCCAGCAGCTTGGGGACTATCAACACCGGGGAGCTGTTTTTT	CASSLGTINTGELFF
TRBD2	few	16	TRBJ2-1	TRBV5-4	TGTGCCAGCAGCCCCCCTGGACTAGCGGGGGGGCCTGAGCAGTTCTTC	CASSPPGLAGGPEQFF
TRBD1	.	14	TRBJ1-2	TRBV19	TGTGCCAGTAGTATAGAAACAGGGGGCTATGGCTACACCTTC	CASSIETGGYGYTF
TRBD2	.	15	TRBJ2-3	TRBV6-5	TGTGCCAGCAGTTACTCTGGACTAGCGCGAAATACGCAGTATTTT	CASSYSGLARNTQYF
.	many	14	TRBJ1-5	TRBV2	TGTGCCAGCAGTGAAGGGTGGAACAATCAGCCCCAGCATTTT	CASSEGWNNQPQHF
.	many	15	TRBJ2-1	TRBV5-5	TGTGCCAGCAGGGCTCTAGCGTTATCCTACAATGAGCAGTTCTTC	CASRALALSYNEQFF
.	.	14	TRBJ2-7	TRBV10-3	TGTGCCATCAGTGGGGGGGACAGTTCCTACGAGCAGTACTTC	CAISGGDSSYEQYF
TRBD1	.	15	TRBJ1-1	TRBV19	TGTGCCAGTAGTATTGGGGACAGAAGATTCACTGAAGCTTTCTTT	CASSIGDRRFTEAFF
.	once	14	TRBJ2-1	TRBV10-3	TGTGCCATGAAAAGTCCGAGCTCCTACAATGAGCAGTTCTTC	CAMKSPSSYNEQFF
.	.	15	TRBJ1-6	TRBV20-1	TGCAGTGCTAGATTTCCGGCAGCAGGAAATTCACCCCTCCACTTT	CSARFPAAGNSPLHF
TRBD2	many	14	TRBJ2-7	TRBV6-1	TGTGCCAGCAGTAGGACTAGCGGAGACTACGAGCAGTACTTC	CASSRTSGDYEQYF